The present entry profiles one TCR beta chain with its context. The data stem from a study of T cells in Graves' hyperthyroidism and ophthalmopathy. Template material for amplifying TCR beta CDR3 regions consisted of RNA transcripts. Initially, a first-round RT-PCR of the TCR CDR3 employed the HTBI primer set. MiXCR, run by TCRdb on the multiplex PCR reads, gives a single entry per CDR3 protein. The table has under 250,000 distinct CDR3 sequences, about a sixth seen once. Sample: blood. The source of this sequence is a woman in her fifties or sixties with Graves' hyperthyroidism.

CDR3 DNA sequence: TGTGCCAGCAGTCAGGGAGGACCCAACTATGGCTACACCTTC. Amino acid sequence: CASSQGGPNYGYTF. V gene TRBV28 combines with J gene TRBJ1-2; D may be TRBD1 (5 bases). CDR3 size: 14 residues. Deletions cut 5 bases from V and 2 bases from J, with 12 bases between. Germline values: CDR1 MDHEN, CDR2 SYDVKM.